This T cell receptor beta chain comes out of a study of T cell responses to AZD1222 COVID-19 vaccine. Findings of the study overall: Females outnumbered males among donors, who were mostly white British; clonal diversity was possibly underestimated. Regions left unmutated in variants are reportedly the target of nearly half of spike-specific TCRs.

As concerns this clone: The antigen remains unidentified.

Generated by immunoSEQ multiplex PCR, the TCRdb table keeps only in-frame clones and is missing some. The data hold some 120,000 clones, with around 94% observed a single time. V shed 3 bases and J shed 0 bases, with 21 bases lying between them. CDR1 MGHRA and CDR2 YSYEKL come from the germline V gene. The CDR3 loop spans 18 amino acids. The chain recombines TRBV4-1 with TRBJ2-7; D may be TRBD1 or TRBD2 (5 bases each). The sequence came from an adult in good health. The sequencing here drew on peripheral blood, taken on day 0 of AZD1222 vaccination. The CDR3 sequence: CASSQGIPGTLSSYEQYF. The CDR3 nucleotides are TGCGCCAGCAGCCAGGGTATCCCCGGGACCCTCAGCTCCTACGAGCAGTACTTC.